This T cell receptor (beta chain) was documented in a study of low-dose radiotherapy and immunotherapy resistance in tumors (dated by TCRdb to between 2020 and 2023). In terms of the full investigation: Patients in Cohort 1 were given 0.5 Gy per fraction every 2 weeks, and the prescribed total PTV dose was 6.5 Gy. Cyclophosphamide 200 mg/m2 was administered intravenously every two weeks, one day before each radiation and immunotherapy administration. Nivolumab and ipilimumab were both given intravenously, with nivolumab at a 240 mg flat dose every two weeks and ipilimumab at 1 mg/kg every six weeks. The trial did not randomize participants into treatment groups. Starting on cycle 1 day 1, patients took 300 mg of aspirin by mouth once daily for four cycles. Cohort 2 received 1 Gy per fraction every two weeks, with a total of 13 Gy over 26 weeks. The translational analysis covered eight patients: three from the first dose cohort and the first five from the second dose cohort.

Sequencing used an Illumina HiSeq 2500. Superscript III and a set of TRAV- and TRBV-specific primers were used to synthesize first-strand cDNA, so that both TCRalpha and TCRbeta chains were covered. TCRs were amplified with Phusion for around 18 PCR cycles, with a constant-region primer paired with the adapter attached to the V primers. The MessageAmp II aRNA Amplification Kit was used to amplify the isolated mRNA, with in vitro transcription run for approximately 15 hours at 37 degrees C. The Dynabeads mRNA DIRECT Purification Kit was used to isolate the mRNA for TCR sequencing. Indexed Illumina adapters were added in a second Phusion PCR of roughly 25 cycles, after which AMPure XP beads were used to purify the products. As for the original processing: Custom Perl scripts were used to pool TCR sequences that encoded the same protein, to remove out-of-frame sequences, and to calculate the abundance of each clonotype. TCR sequences supported by only a single read were excluded from analysis. Among the metrics used to describe the repertoires were Shannon entropy, Gini index, clonality, richness, and the frequency of TCRs shared between repertoires. Clones were called with MiXCR by TCRdb after fastp trimmed the public reads at Q25, and only in-frame beta chains were retained. For every CDR3 protein sequence, its rows merge into one entry that carries the most common genes and DNA. Here the V and J calls rest on TCRdb's processing, not on the authors' analysis. The sample table records fewer than 90,000 distinct CDR3 sequences; around 30% of these occur just once. The biggest ten clones account for approximately 12% of the sample.

Sample time point, as interpreted from the label and publication: before trial treatment. The donors came from RACIN, which was a single-arm phase I dose-escalation trial that paired nivolumab and ipilimumab with aspirin, low-dose cyclophosphamide and low-dose radiotherapy. Patients were eligible if they had advanced solid tumors that were TIL-negative. Unmatched junction bases come to 18, with V trimmed by 4 bases and J by 5 bases. CDR1 and CDR2, looked up from the germline V gene, are SGHAT and FQNNGV. The CDR3 runs 18 amino acids, cysteine and phenylalanine included. This entry keeps only the CDR3 DNA: 54 bases, framed from base 1. This clonotype was observed many times. Its antigen remains undetermined. Base qualities are not provided; no much larger clone lies one nucleotide away.

The sample here was PBMCs, taken before treatment. This TCR was recovered from a female donor with ovarian cancer. The chain joins TRBV11-2 to TRBJ2-7, with 9 bases matching TRBD2. Here is the DNA: TGTGCCAGCAGCTCGCCCTTACTAGATAGCGGGAGATCCCACGAGCAGTACTTC. This translates into CASSSPLLDSGRSHEQYF.